The next 10 T cell receptor beta chains were all read from a single sample in a study of beta chain features in type 1 diabetes. Study-wide findings and caveats: Shortening that was moderate but significant affected the TCRB CDR3s of Type 1 diabetes patients in all four CD4+ subsets.

Their antigens remain unidentified. The isolated RNA, all of it, was reverse transcribed, so expressed TCRB transcripts were what got sequenced. TCRdb's copy holds only in-frame clones and misses some; the assay was immunoSEQ multiplex PCR. This sample yields approximately 24,000 clones, of which roughly half are seen a single time; approximately 0.33% belongs to the top ten. Source material: stem cell memory CD4+ T cells from blood. The receptors derive from a man aged 25 to 45 with type 1 diabetes.

J is TRBJ2-3 and V is TRBV30; weak D call: TRBD1 (7 bases). The length of the CDR3 is 14 residues. Germline V CDR1 and CDR2: GTSNPN, SVGIG (reference sequence). V was shortened by 5 bases and J by 6 bases, with 18 bases between the two germline ends. The CDR3 sequence: CAWSQGGKADTQYF. The CDR3 nucleotides are TGTGCCTGGTCCCAGGGGGGAAAGGCCGATACGCAGTATTTT.

In its sample, this clone was seen once. The chain carries TRBV7-9 and TRBJ2-3; possible D gene TRBD2, 5 bases. From germline, CDR1 is SEHNR and CDR2 FQNEAQ (reference sequence). V dropped 5 bases and J dropped 2 bases, with 14 bases sitting between them. This CDR3 has 15 amino acids. The CDR3 DNA sequence: TGTGCCAGCAGCCCCTCCGGGGTTACCACAGATACGCAGTATTTT. This gives the protein CASSPSGVTTDTQYF.

This chain joins TRBV5-6 and TRBJ2-5; a possible D gene is TRBD1 (6 bases). The V end lost 7 bases, the J end lost 4 bases, and 20 bases lay between the germline ends. This CDR3 has 15 residues. CDR1 is SGHDT and CDR2 is YYEEEE in the germline V gene. The CDR3 DNA reads as TGTGCCAGCGCCCGGCGGACAGTCGGTCTAGAGACCCAGTACTTC. As protein: CASARRTVGLETQYF.

The chain combines TRBV5-4 with TRBJ2-5; 7 nucleotides line up with TRBD1. The J call may be incorrect, as the DNA end agrees better with TRBJ2-7. Germline CDR1 reads SGHNT; CDR2 reads YYREEE (reference sequence). There are 14 residues in the CDR3. CDR3 sequence (DNA): TGTGCCAGCAGCTCGGACAGGCGATCCTACGAGCAGTACTTC. Amino acid sequence: CASSSDRRSYEQYF.

A few counts support this clone. The V and J genes are TRBV18 and TRBJ2-7, with D possibly being TRBD2 (5 bases). Trimming removed 4 bases at V and 5 bases at J, with 12 bases between. The CDR3 has 13 amino acids. Germline V gene sequence: CDR1 KGHSH, CDR2 LQKENI. The chain's CDR3 is CASSRRDFNEQYF. The CDR3 bases are TGTGCCAGCTCACGTCGGGATTTCAACGAGCAGTACTTC. The full variable domain, its missing parts supplied by reference TRBV18 and TRBJ2-7, is NAGVMQNPRHLVRRRGQEARLRCSPMKGHSHVYWYRQLPEEGLKFMVYLQKENIIDESGMPKERFSAEFPKEGPSILRIQQVVRGDSAAYFCASSRRDFNEQYFGPGTRLTVT.

This clone was recorded a few times. The gene calls are TRBV6-5 and TRBJ1-2; the D is unclear. Trimming shortened V by 5 bases and J by 1 base, and 11 bases separated the two germline ends. CDR1 and CDR2 from the germline V gene are MNHEY and SVGAGI. The CDR3 is 14 amino acids. CDR3 DNA sequence: TGTGCCAGCAGTGAGGCCCCGCTTAACTATGGCTACACCTTC. Protein product: CASSEAPLNYGYTF.

This clone was counted between two and nine times. The chain recombines TRBV2 with TRBJ2-6; TRBD1 is a possible D gene (6 bases). This CDR3 has 15 amino acids. CDR1 and CDR2 from the germline V gene are SNHLY and FYNNEI. V was shortened by 6 bases and J by 4 bases, with 13 bases between the two germline ends. CDR3 protein: CASRRTGSGANVLTF. Written as DNA, the CDR3 is TGTGCCAGCAGGCGAACAGGGTCCGGGGCCAACGTCCTGACTTTC.

This clone was observed a handful of times. This chain links TRBV10-3 with TRBJ2-5, with D perhaps matching TRBD2 (6 bases). Trimming removed 7 bases at V and 5 bases at J, with 14 bases between. From germline, CDR1 is ENHRY and CDR2 SYGVKD. The CDR3 extends over 13 amino acids. DNA for the CDR3: TGTGCCATCAACGGGGGTTCCAGGGAGACCCAGTACTTC. It is translated as CAINGGSRETQYF.

In this sample, this clone turned up a few times. The genes are TRBV6-5 and TRBJ2-1, with 7 bases matching TRBD1. The CDR3 consists of 15 residues. V trimming: 6 bases; J trimming: 5 bases; junction bases outside the gene matches: 10. Germline values: CDR1 MNHEY, CDR2 SVGAGI. CDR3 in DNA: TGTGCCAGCAGAAAAACCGGGACAGTTAACAATGAGCAGTTCTTC. Its protein is CASRKTGTVNNEQFF.

The J gene is TRBJ2-7, the V gene TRBV12-5, with 9 bases lining up with TRBD1. The CDR3 contains 14 residues. CDR1 and CDR2 (germline): LGHNT, FRNRAP. Unmatched junction bases numbered 11, after V lost 9 bases and J lost 5 bases. The CDR3 reads CASPPDRGFHEQYF. The CDR3 region has the DNA TGTGCTAGCCCCCCGGACAGGGGTTTCCACGAGCAGTACTTC. The whole variable domain, remainder taken from reference TRBV12-5 and TRBJ2-7, is DARVTQTPRHKVTEMGQEVTMRCQPILGHNTVFWYRQTMMQGLELLAYFRNRAPLDDSGMPKDRFSAEMPDATLATLKIQPSEPRDSAVYFCASPPDRGFHEQYFGPGTRLTVT.